This T cell receptor beta chain was sequenced during a study of blood T cell repertoires in COVID-19. The CDR3 spans 17 residues. The junction had 11 bases not matched to a gene; V was cut back by 1 base and J by 9 bases. The germline V gene encodes CDR1 SEHNR and CDR2 FQNEAQ (reference sequence). The count of this clone is one. Assay: immunoSEQ multiplex PCR; the TCRdb copy retains only in-frame clones and omits some. This sample carries 300,000 to 400,000 clones, more than 75% of them seen once, and the ten largest clones take approximately 1.2%. The chain employs TRBV7-9 and TRBJ1-6; the match to TRBD1 covers 8 bases. The clonotype was recovered from a woman aged 18 to 35 who had recovered from COVID-19. Sequencing was carried out using PBMCs or T cells enriched from blood (not recorded which). CDR3 bases: TGTGCCAGCAGCTTAGGACCCACTGGGACAGGAGTTTCACCCCTCCACTTT. Protein product: CASSLGPTGTGVSPLHF. The full variable domain, with the rest looked up from reference TRBV7-9 and TRBJ1-6, is DTGVSQNPRHKITKRGQNVTFRCDPISEHNRLYWYRQTLGQGPEFLTYFQNEAQLEKSRLLSDRFSAERPKGSFSTLEIQRTEQGDSAMYLCASSLGPTGTGVSPLHFGNGTRLTVT.